Listed below are T cell receptor beta chains from one sample, sequenced in a study of Graves' ophthalmopathy and Graves' hyperthyroidism. TCRdb re-analysed the multiplex PCR reads in MiXCR, keeping a single row per CDR3 protein. Among around 590,000 distinct CDR3 sequences listed, 35% to 40% were seen once. The sequenced sample was peripheral blood or thyroid tissue (not recorded which). The source of these receptors is an adult man with Graves' hyperthyroidism. Each CDR3 is given with its conserved first and last residue. D genes are given only for firm matches. Not every row has a clone size; where given, it reads once, few, many or a size class.

TRBJ1-5,NA,NA,TRBV10-3,TGTGCCATCAGTGAGACAGGGTCTAACAATCAGCCCCAGCATTTT,CAISETGSNNQPQHF
TRBJ2-7,NA,many,TRBV6-5,TGTGCCAGCAGTCGCGGTGCCCCCTACGAGCAGTACTTC,CASSRGAPYEQYF
TRBJ2-5,TRBD2,NA,TRBV7-2,TGTGCCAGCAGCTCCTCCGCCCTCGAGGCTAGCGGGAACCAAGAGACCCAGTACTTC,CASSSSALEASGNQETQYF
TRBJ1-2,TRBD1,NA,TRBV7-8,TGTGCCAGCAGCACCGGACAGGGTGACGGCTACACCTTC,CASSTGQGDGYTF
TRBJ2-5,NA,many,TRBV6-6,TGTGCCAGCGGGAGGGGGGGAAACCAAGAGACCCAGTACTTC,CASGRGGNQETQYF
TRBJ2-5,TRBD2,many,TRBV7-2,TGTGCCAGCAGCTTATTAGCGGGATTCCAAGAGACCCAGTACTTC,CASSLLAGFQETQYF
TRBJ1-3,NA,NA,TRBV4-1,TGCGCCAGCAGCCTCCTAGTGGGTTCTGGAAACACCATATATTTT,CASSLLVGSGNTIYF
TRBJ1-5,NA,many,TRBV7-8,TGTGCCAGCAGCCCCCGGCCCGGGATTGGTGCAGGAGATCAGCCCCAGCATTTT,CASSPRPGIGAGDQPQHF
TRBJ1-1,NA,NA,TRBV6-5,TGTGCCAGCAGTTACACCCAGGGGAACACTGAAGCTTTCTTT,CASSYTQGNTEAFF
TRBJ2-5,TRBD1,many,TRBV5-1,TGCGCCAGCAGCTTGGGGGACAGAGGAGAGACCCAGTACTTC,CASSLGDRGETQYF
TRBJ2-3,NA,many,TRBV29-1,TGCAGCGTGGATACAGGTCTCTTTAGCACAGATACGCAGTATTTT,CSVDTGLFSTDTQYF
TRBJ1-2,NA,many,TRBV29-1,TGCAGCGTCGGGCACGGACGCAGCGCGGTAGGGGCTAACTATGGCTACACCTTC,CSVGHGRSAVGANYGYTF
TRBJ2-3,NA,few,TRBV7-8,TGTGCCAGTAGCTTTCAGAAAACGCAGTATTTT,CASSFQKTQYF